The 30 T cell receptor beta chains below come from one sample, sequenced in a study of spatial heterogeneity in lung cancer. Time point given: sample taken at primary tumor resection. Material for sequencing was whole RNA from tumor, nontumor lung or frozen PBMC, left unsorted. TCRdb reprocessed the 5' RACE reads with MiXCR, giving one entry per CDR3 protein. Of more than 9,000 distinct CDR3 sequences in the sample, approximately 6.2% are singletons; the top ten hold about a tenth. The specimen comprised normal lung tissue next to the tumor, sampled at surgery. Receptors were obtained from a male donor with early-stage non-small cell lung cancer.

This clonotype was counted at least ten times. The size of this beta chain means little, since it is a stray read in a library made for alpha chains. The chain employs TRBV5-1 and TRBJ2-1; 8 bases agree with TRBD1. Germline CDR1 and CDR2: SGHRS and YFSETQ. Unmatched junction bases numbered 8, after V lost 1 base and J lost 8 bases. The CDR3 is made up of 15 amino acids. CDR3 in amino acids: CASSLRQGARDEQFF. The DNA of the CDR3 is TGCGCCAGCAGCTTGAGGCAGGGGGCGAGGGATGAGCAGTTCTTC.

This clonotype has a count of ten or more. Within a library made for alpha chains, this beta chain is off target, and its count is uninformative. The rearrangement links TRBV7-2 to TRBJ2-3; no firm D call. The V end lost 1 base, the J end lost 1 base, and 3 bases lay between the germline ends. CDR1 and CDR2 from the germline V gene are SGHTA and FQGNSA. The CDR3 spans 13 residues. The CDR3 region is CASSLVGTDTQYF. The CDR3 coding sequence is TGTGCCAGCAGCTTAGTTGGCACAGATACGCAGTATTTT.

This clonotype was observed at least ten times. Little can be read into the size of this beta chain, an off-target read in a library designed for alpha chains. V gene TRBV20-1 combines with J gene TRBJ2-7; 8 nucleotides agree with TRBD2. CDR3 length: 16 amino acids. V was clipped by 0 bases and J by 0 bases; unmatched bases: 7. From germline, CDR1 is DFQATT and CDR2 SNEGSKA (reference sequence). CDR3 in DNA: TGCAGTGCTAGAGACTCCAGCGGGAGCTTCTCCTACGAGCAGTACTTC. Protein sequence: CSARDSSGSFSYEQYF.

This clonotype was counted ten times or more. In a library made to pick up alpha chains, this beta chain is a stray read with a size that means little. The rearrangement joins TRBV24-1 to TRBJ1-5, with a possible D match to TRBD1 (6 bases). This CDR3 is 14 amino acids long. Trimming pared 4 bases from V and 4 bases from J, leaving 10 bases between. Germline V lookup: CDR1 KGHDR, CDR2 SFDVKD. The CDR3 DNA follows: TGTGCCACCAGTGAACCCGGACAGAATCAGCCCCAGCATTTT. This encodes CATSEPGQNQPQHF.

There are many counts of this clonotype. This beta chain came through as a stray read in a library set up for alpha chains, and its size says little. CDR3 loop: CSARNAKGYEQYF. The DNA of the CDR3 is TGCAGTGCTAGGAACGCCAAGGGCTACGAGCAGTACTTC. The chain joins TRBV20-1 to TRBJ2-7, with D hard to call. The germline V and J ends were trimmed by 3 bases and 3 bases, with 12 bases remaining between them. The germline gives CDR1 DFQATT, CDR2 SNEGSKA (reference sequence). This CDR3 has 13 residues.

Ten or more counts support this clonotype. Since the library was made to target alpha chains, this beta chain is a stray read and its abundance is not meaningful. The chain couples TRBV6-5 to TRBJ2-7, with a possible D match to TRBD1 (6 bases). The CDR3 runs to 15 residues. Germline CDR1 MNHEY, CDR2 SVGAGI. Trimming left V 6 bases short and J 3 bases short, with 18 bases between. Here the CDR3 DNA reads TGTGCCAGCAGCTCCAGGGGCCTAGCTCGCTACGAGCAGTACTTC. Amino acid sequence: CASSSRGLARYEQYF.

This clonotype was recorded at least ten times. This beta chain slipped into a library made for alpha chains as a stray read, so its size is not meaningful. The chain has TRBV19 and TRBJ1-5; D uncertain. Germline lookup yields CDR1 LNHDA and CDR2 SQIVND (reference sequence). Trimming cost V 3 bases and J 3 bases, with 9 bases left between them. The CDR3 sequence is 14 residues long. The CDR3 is CASSMQRSNQPQHF. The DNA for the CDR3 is TGTGCCAGTAGTATGCAACGGTCCAATCAGCCCCAGCATTTT. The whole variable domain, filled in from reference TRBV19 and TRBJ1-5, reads DGGITQSPKYLFRKEGQNVTLSCEQNLNHDAMYWYRQDPGQGLRLIYYSQIVNDFQKGDIAEGYSVSREKKESFPLTVTSAQKNPTAFYLCASSMQRSNQPQHFGDGTRLSIL.

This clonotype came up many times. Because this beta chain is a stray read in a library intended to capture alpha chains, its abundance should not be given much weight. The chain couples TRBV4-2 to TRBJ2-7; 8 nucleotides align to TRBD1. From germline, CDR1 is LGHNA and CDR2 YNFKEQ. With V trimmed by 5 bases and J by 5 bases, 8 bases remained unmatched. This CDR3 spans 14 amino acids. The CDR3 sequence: CASSETGEQNEQYF. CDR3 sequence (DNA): TGTGCCAGCAGCGAGACAGGGGAGCAAAACGAGCAGTACTTC.

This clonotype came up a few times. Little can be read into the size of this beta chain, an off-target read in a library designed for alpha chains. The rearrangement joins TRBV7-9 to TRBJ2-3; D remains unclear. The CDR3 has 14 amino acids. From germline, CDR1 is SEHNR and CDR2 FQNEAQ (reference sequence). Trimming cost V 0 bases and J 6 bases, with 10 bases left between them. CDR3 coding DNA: TGTGCCAGCAGCTTAGCGGGCCTTTGGGATACGCAGTATTTT. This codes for CASSLAGLWDTQYF.

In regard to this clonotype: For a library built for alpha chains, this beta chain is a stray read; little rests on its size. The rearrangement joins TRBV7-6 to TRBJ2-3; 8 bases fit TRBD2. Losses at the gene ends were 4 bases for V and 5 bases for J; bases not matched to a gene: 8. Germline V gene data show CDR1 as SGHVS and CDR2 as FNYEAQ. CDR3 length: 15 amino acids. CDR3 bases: TGTGCCAGCAGCTCGCGGGGGGAGACTAGAGATACGCAGTATTTT. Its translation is CASSSRGETRDTQYF.

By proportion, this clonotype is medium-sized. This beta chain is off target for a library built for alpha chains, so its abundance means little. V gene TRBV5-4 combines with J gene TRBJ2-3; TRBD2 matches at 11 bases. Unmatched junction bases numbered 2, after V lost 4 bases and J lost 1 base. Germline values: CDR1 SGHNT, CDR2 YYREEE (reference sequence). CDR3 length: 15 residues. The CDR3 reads CASSQGLAGTDTQYF. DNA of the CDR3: TGTGCCAGCAGCCAGGGACTAGCGGGCACAGATACGCAGTATTTT.

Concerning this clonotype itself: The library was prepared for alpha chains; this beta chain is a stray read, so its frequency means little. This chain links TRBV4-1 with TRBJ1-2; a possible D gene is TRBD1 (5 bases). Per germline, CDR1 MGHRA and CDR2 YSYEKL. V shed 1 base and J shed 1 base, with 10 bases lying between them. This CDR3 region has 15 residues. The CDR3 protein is CASSQAGTLNYGYTF. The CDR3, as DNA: TGCGCCAGCAGCCAAGCGGGGACCCTTAACTATGGCTACACCTTC.

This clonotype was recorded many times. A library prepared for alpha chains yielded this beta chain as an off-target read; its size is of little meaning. The CDR3 DNA follows: TGTGCCAGCAGCCTGAGCGGGCCCACAGATACGCAGTATTTT. Its translation: CASSLSGPTDTQYF. The rearrangement uses TRBV7-2 and TRBJ2-3, with D perhaps matching TRBD2 (6 bases). Trimming left V 5 bases short and J 2 bases short, with 11 bases between. CDR3 length: 14 amino acids. Germline V gene lookup returns CDR1 SGHTA and CDR2 FQGNSA.

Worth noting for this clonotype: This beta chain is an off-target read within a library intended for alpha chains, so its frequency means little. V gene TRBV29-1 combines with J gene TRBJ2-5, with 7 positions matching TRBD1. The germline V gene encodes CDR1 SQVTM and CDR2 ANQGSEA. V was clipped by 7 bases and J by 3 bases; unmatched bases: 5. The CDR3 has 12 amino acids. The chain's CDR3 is CSAVDRKETQYF. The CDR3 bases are TGCAGCGCTGTGGACAGGAAAGAGACCCAGTACTTC. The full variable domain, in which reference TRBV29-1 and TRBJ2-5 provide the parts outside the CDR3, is SAVISQKPSRDICQRGTSLTIQCQVDSQVTMMFWYRQQPGQSLTLIATANQGSEATYESGFVIDKFPISRPNLTFSTLTVSNMSPEDSSIYLCSAVDRKETQYFGPGTRLLVL.

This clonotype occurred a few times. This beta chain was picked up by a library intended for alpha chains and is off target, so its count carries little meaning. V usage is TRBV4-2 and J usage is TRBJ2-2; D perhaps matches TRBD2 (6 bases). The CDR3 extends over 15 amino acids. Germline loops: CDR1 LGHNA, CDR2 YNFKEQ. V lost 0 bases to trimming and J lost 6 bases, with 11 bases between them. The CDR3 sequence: CASSQDISGAGELFF. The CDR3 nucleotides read TGTGCCAGCAGCCAAGATATATCGGGAGCCGGGGAGCTGTTTTTT.

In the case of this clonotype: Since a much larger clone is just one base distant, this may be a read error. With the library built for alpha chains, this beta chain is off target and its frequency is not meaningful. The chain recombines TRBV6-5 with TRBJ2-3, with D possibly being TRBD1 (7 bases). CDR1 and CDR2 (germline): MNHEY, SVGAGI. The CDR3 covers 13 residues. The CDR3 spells CAGRGTSTDTQYF. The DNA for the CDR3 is TGTGCCGGCAGGGGGACTAGCACAGATACGCAGTATTTT.

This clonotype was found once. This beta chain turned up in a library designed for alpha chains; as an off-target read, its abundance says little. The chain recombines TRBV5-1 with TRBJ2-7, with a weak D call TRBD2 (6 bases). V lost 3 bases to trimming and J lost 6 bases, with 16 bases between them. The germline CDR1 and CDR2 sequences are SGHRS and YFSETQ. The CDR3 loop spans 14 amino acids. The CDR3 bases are TGCGCCAGCAGCTCCCGAGGGCAGGGAGGCGAGCAGTACTTC. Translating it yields CASSSRGQGGEQYF.

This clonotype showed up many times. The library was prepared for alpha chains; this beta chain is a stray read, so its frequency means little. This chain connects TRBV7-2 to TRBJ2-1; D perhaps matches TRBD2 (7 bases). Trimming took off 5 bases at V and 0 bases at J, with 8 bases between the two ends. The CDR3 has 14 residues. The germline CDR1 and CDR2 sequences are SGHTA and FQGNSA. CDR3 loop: CASSRGGSYNEQFF. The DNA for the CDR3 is TGTGCCAGCAGCAGGGGGGGCTCCTACAATGAGCAGTTCTTC.

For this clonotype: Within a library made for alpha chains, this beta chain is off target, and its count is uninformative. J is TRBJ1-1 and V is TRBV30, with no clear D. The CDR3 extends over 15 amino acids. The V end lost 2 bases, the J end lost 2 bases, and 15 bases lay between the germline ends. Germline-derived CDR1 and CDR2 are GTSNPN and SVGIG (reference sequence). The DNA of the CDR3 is TGTGCCTGGAGTACCAGGAGGCAGATTAACACTGAAGCTTTCTTT. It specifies CAWSTRRQINTEAFF.

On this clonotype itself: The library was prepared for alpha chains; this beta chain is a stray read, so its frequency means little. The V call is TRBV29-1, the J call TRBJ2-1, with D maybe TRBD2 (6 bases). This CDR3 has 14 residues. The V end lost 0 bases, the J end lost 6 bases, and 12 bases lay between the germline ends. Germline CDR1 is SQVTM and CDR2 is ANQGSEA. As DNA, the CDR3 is TGCAGCGTTGAAGATGGGGCCGGGAGCAATGAGCAGTTCTTC. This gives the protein CSVEDGAGSNEQFF.

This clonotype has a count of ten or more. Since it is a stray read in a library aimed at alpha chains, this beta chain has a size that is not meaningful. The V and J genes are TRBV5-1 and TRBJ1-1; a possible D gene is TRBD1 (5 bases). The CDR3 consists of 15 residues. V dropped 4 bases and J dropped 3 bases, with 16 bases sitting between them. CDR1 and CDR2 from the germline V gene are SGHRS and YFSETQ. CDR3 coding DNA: TGCGCCAGCAGCAGGACGGGGCTAACTGACACTGAAGCTTTCTTT. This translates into CASSRTGLTDTEAFF.

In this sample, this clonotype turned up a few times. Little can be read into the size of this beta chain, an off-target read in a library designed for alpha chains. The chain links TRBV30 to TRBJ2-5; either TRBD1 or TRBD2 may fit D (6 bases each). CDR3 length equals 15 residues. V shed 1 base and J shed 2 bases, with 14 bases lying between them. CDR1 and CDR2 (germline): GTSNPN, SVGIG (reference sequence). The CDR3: CAWSAGAAAQETQYF. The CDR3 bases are TGTGCCTGGAGTGCGGGGGCGGCGGCGCAAGAGACCCAGTACTTC.

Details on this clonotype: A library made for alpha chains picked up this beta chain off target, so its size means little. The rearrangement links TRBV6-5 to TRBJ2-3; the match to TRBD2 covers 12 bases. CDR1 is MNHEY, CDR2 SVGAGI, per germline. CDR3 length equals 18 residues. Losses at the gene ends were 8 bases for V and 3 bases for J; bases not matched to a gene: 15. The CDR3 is CASWSPGLAGMVTDTQYF. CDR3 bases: TGTGCCAGCTGGAGTCCCGGACTAGCGGGAATGGTTACAGATACGCAGTATTTT.

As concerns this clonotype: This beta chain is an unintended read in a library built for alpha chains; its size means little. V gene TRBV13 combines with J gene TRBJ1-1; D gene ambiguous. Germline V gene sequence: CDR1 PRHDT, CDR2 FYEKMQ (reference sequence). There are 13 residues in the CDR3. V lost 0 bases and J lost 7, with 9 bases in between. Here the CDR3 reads CASSLGLGDEAFF. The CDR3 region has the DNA TGTGCCAGCAGCTTAGGCCTCGGGGATGAAGCTTTCTTT. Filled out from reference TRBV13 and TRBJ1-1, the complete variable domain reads AAGVIQSPRHLIKEKRETATLKCYPIPRHDTVYWYQQGPGQDPQFLISFYEKMQSDKGSIPDRFSAQQFSDYHSELNMSSLELGDSALYFCASSLGLGDEAFFGQGTRLTVV.

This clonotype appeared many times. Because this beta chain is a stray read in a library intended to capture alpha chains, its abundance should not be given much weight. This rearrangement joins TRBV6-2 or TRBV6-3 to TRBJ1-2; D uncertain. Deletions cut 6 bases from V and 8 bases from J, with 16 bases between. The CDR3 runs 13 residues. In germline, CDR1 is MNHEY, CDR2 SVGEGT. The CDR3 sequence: CASRDPDLDGYTF. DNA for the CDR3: TGTGCCAGCAGGGATCCCGACCTGGACGGCTACACCTTC.

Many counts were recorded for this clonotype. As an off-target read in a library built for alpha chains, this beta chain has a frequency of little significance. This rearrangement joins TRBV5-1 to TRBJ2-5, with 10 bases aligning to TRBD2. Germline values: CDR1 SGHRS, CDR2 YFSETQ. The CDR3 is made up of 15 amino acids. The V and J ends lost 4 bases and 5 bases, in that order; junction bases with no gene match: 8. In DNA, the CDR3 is TGCGCCAGCAGCACGGAGGGACTAGCGATGGAGACCCAGTACTTC. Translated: CASSTEGLAMETQYF. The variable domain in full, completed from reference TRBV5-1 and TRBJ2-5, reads KAGVTQTPRYLIKTRGQQVTLSCSPISGHRSVSWYQQTPGQGLQFLFEYFSETQRNKGNFPGRFSGRQFSNSRSEMNVSTLELGDSALYLCASSTEGLAMETQYFGPGTRLLVL.

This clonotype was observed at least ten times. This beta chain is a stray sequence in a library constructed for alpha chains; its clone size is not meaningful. The CDR3 bases are TGCGCCAGCAGCCACAGGGGGAGGGACGAAGGTGCCGGGGAGCTGTTTTTT. Translated: CASSHRGRDEGAGELFF. V and J are TRBV5-1 and TRBJ2-2, with a possible D match to TRBD1 (8 bases). The germline gives CDR1 SGHRS, CDR2 YFSETQ. V was pared by 4 bases and J by 6 bases, with 22 bases between. The CDR3 has 17 amino acids.

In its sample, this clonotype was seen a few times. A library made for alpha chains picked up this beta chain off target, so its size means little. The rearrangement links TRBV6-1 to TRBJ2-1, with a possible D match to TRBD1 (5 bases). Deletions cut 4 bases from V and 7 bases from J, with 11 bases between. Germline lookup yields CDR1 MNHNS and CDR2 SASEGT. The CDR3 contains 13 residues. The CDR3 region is CASSVQGWNEQFF. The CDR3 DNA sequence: TGTGCCAGCAGTGTTCAGGGATGGAATGAGCAGTTCTTC.

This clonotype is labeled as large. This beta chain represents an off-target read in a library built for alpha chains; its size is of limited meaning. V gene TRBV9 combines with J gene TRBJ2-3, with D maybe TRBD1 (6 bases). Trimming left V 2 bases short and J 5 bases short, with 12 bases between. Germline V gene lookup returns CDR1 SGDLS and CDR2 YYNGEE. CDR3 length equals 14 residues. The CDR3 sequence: CASSVSQGKDTQYF. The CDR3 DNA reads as TGTGCCAGCAGCGTTAGCCAGGGGAAAGATACGCAGTATTTT.

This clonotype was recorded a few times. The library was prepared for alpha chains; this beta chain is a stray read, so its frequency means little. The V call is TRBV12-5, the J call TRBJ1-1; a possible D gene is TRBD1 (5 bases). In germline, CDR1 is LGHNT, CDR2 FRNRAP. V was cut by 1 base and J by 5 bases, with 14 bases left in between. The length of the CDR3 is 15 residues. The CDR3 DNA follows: TGTGCTAGTGGTTTGGCGGGGACGCTTCCGACTGAAGCTTTCTTT. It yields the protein CASGLAGTLPTEAFF.